This T cell receptor beta chain was obtained from a study of graft-versus-host responses after intestinal transplantation listed by TCRdb under 2021. About the investigation overall: Recipients received multivisceral, liver-intestinal, or isolated intestinal transplants. Every recipient was given anti-thymocyte globulin induction, then maintenance tacrolimus and steroids for about 3 years. A peak of at least 4% donor T cells among recipient peripheral blood mononuclear cells was the definition used for donor T cell macrochimerism. Alloreactive clones were identified by sequencing pre-transplant mixed lymphocyte reaction products and comparing them with unstimulated pre-transplant donor and recipient T cells. Graft-versus-host and host-versus-graft alloreactive T cell clones were tracked in the graft, circulation and bone marrow after intestinal transplantation using bulk TCR-beta CDR3 sequencing. A cohort of 20 to 25 intestinal transplant recipients, including one retransplant, was enrolled, and a few patients lacking pretransplant specimens were excluded. Rather than going through the commercial service, samples from a few later patients were sequenced in-house on an Illumina MiSeq and processed with MiXCR. General findings and caveats noted by the study authors: The relatively low number and heterogeneity of intestinal transplant patients limited the conclusions. Patients with donor T cell macrochimerism had high GvH to HvG T cell clonal ratios in their allografts. Early after transplant, peak levels of circulating GvH clones were found to be associated with declines in HvG clones. GvH clones were found in recipient bone marrow, and some of the GvH clones appeared earlier in ileal mucosa or blood, which is consistent with an intestinal mucosal origin.

The library was produced with the immunoSEQ multiplex PCR assay. In most patients, genomic DNA was isolated using the Qiagen DNeasy Blood and Tissue Kit and sent frozen to Adaptive Biotechnologies for TCR sequencing. For most patients, genomic DNA was subjected to high-throughput TCR-beta CDR3 sequencing by Adaptive Biotechnologies. The original pipeline was this. TCR sequencing data were retrieved from Adaptive's ImmunoSEQ software for roughly 20 patients, whereas a few other patients were processed with MiXCR and VDJtools. To correct CD4 versus CD8 sorting errors, any sequence found in both subsets at a frequency ratio below 5:1 was removed. CDR3 nucleotide sequences shared by donor and recipient were removed because the origin of these sequences could not be assigned. At least 2-fold expansion over unstimulated cells and a minimum CFSE-low frequency of 0.002% (template counts) or 0.001% (read counts) were required for clones to be classified as alloreactive. A clone was considered mappable if detected in the sequenced pre-transplant spleen, lymph node, or MLR CFSE-low populations of the donor or recipient. The cumulative frequency of alloreactive clones was calculated as a percentage of all sequences, weighted by copy number. In its TCRdb copy, this immuneACCESS table keeps in-frame sequences only and misses some clones. Where compared with another copy, unresolved V genes explain less than half of these, and the others have no known cause. The V and J calls and clone size are taken from that table; D and trimming were inferred from the DNA. The sample table holds tens of thousands of clones, of which less than 95% were seen once. The top ten clonotypes cover approximately 1.2% of the sample.

There are 13 amino acids in the CDR3, from cysteine to phenylalanine inclusive. Solely the CDR3 DNA is kept, with 39 bases framed from the first base. CDR1 LNHDA and CDR2 SQIVND are derived from the germline V gene (reference sequence). The junction carries 11 bases between V and J, which are trimmed by 5 bases and 6 bases respectively. About this clone itself: No antigen is known for it. Qualities for individual bases were not recorded, and no much larger clone is one base off.

The time point label, read with the paper, signifies: cells obtained before transplantation from donor or recipient. CD3+CD4+ and CD3+CD8+ populations were FACS-sorted from unstimulated pre-transplant donor and recipient cells taken from spleen or lymph nodes. The chain is assembled from TRBV19 and TRBJ2-1, and possibly TRBD2, on 5 matching bases. The sample here was unstimulated CD8+ T cells sorted from spleen or lymph node cells, taken before intestinal transplant. This TCR was recovered from a human donor who received an intestinal transplant. The bases read TGTGCCAGTAGTTTCGGGGTCCCCAATGAGCAGTTCTTC. It codes for CASSFGVPNEQFF. The reference TRBV19 and TRBJ2-1 proteins fill in what lies around the CDR3, so the full variable domain reads DGGITQSPKYLFRKEGQNVTLSCEQNLNHDAMYWYRQDPGQGLRLIYYSQIVNDFQKGDIAEGYSVSREKKESFPLTVTSAQKNPTAFYLCASSFGVPNEQFFGPGTRLTVL.